A single T cell receptor (beta chain) is shown here with its context. Its antigen is still unknown. PCR employed 60 Vbeta and 13 Jbeta primers. Profiling relied on immunoSEQ multiplex PCR, and the TCRdb table lists in-frame clones only, not all of them. The profile shows 180,000 or so clones, around 77% of them singletons. Trimming cost V 1 base and J 3 bases, with 9 bases left between them. In germline, CDR1 is SGHTA, CDR2 FQGNSA. This CDR3 is 14 amino acids long. The data belong to a study of cytomegalovirus exposure and HLA in healthy donors. Study-wide results and limits: V- and J-gene trimming of TCR beta was linked (in a later analysis) to a missense DCLRE1C variant. Researchers reportedly found TCR beta sequences accurately predicted most subjects' HLA-A and HLA-B alleles.

This TCR was sampled from a woman in her 30s in good health and CMV-seronegative. Input material: PBMCs. This chain uses TRBV7-2 with TRBJ1-2, with D uncertain. The CDR3 coding sequence is TGTGCCAGCAGCTTAGTTTCAAGCGACTATGGCTACACCTTC. As protein: CASSLVSSDYGYTF.